Following are 8 T cell receptor beta chains from one sample sequenced in a study of shared clonotypes between healthy human individuals. The naive CD8 fraction comprised CD45RO-negative cells positively selected for CCR7 and excluded terminally differentiated effector memory CD45RA+ cells. Clones were sequenced by immunoSEQ multiplex PCR, and TCRdb holds only the in-frame ones, with some missing. The sample shows roughly 890,000 clones, 80% to 95% of them seen only once. Material: naive CD8+ T cells sorted from blood. These receptors came from a man aged 25-45 years in good health.

The rearrangement joins TRBV2 to TRBJ2-1, with 7 bases matching TRBD1. The germline gives CDR1 SNHLY, CDR2 FYNNEI. Trimming removed 2 bases from V and 5 bases from J; junction bases left unmatched: 12. There are 17 residues in the CDR3. The CDR3 is CASSETRTGMNNNEQFF. CDR3 in DNA: TGTGCCAGCAGTGAAACTAGGACAGGCATGAATAACAATGAGCAGTTCTTC.

With respect to this clone: One junction end does not reproduce the germline sequence, and a read error may be involved. This rearrangement joins TRBV7-7 to TRBJ2-2, with TRBD2 matching 9 bases. The germline gives CDR1 SSHAT, CDR2 FNYEAQ (reference sequence). The CDR3 runs 16 residues. This chain's CDR3 is CASSLGAGGNTGELFF. The CDR3 DNA reads TGTGCTAGCAGCTTAGGAGCGGGAGGGAACACCGGGGAGCTGTTTTTT.

V and J are TRBV7-9 and TRBJ2-1; 8 nucleotides line up with TRBD1. The CDR3 length is 15 residues. Losses at the gene ends were 0 bases for V and 6 bases for J; bases not matched to a gene: 4. Germline lookup yields CDR1 SEHNR and CDR2 FQNEAQ (reference sequence). The CDR3 here is CASSLAQGAGNEQFF. CDR3 nucleotides: TGTGCCAGCAGCTTAGCGCAGGGGGCGGGCAATGAGCAGTTCTTC. The complete variable domain, with remaining parts taken from reference TRBV7-9 and TRBJ2-1, reads DTGVSQNPRHKITKRGQNVTFRCDPISEHNRLYWYRQTLGQGPEFLTYFQNEAQLEKSRLLSDRFSAERPKGSFSTLEIQRTEQGDSAMYLCASSLAQGAGNEQFFGPGTRLTVL.

Here the CDR3 DNA reads TGTGCCAGCAGTTTCTTGGTGGATGAGCAGTTCTTC. Amino acids: CASSFLVDEQFF. The V gene is TRBV27, the J gene TRBJ2-1; D is ambiguous. The CDR3 consists of 12 residues. Between the trimmed V and J ends, which lost 3 bases and 8 bases, there was a span of 8 bases. Germline lookup yields CDR1 MNHEY and CDR2 SMNVEV (reference sequence).

This chain links TRBV29-1 with TRBJ2-3; D uncertain. The CDR3 totals 16 residues. With 3 bases removed from V and 8 bases from J, the gap between germline ends came to 24 bases. Looked up from germline, CDR1 is SQVTM and CDR2 is ANQGSEA. The CDR3: CSVDGISTKLRRTQYF. CDR3 coding DNA: TGCAGCGTTGATGGGATCTCAACAAAATTGCGGCGTACGCAGTATTTT.

This chain links TRBV7-8 with TRBJ2-2; D perhaps matches TRBD1 (5 bases). Trimming shortened V by 6 bases and J by 2 bases, and 10 bases separated the two germline ends. In germline, CDR1 is SGHVS, CDR2 FQNEAQ. The CDR3 is 14 residues long. CDR3 sequence: CASSIGVNTGELFF. CDR3 nucleotide sequence: TGTGCCAGCAGTATAGGGGTTAACACCGGGGAGCTGTTTTTT.

This rearrangement joins TRBV28 to TRBJ1-1; no clear D. Per germline, CDR1 MDHEN and CDR2 SYDVKM. Trimming removed 3 bases from V and 7 bases from J, with 12 bases in between. The CDR3 contains 13 residues. The CDR3 DNA follows: TGTGCCAGCAGTTTTTCACAACTGGGTGAAGCTTTCTTT. This gives the protein CASSFSQLGEAFF.

CDR3 loop: CASSFPDGTGAGNEQFF. In nucleotides, the CDR3 is TGTGCCAGCAGCTTCCCCGATGGGACAGGGGCTGGGAATGAGCAGTTCTTC. The chain links TRBV7-2 to TRBJ2-1, with 10 bases that match TRBD1. The germline V gene encodes CDR1 SGHTA and CDR2 FQGNSA. The trim removed 3 bases at V and 7 bases at J, leaving 12 bases unmatched. This CDR3 comprises 17 residues.